One sample yielded the 26 T cell receptor beta chains listed below, sequenced in a study of blood T cell repertoires in COVID-19. Measured with immunoSEQ multiplex PCR; TCRdb has only the in-frame clones, and not every one. The sample has tens of thousands of clones; over 75% are singletons. The sequenced sample was peripheral blood. Receptors were obtained from a woman older than 75 with active COVID-19.

V and J are TRBV7-2 and TRBJ2-3; TRBD2 matches at 8 bases. Germline loops: CDR1 SGHTA, CDR2 FQGNSA. This CDR3 contains 15 residues. V gave up 5 bases and J gave up 5 bases; unmatched junction bases: 9. The CDR3 DNA reads as TGTGCCAGCAGCACCCGGGGGGGCGGGATAGATACGCAGTATTTT. This gives the protein CASSTRGGGIDTQYF.

CDR3: CASSSGGGSGNTIYF. CDR3 coding DNA: TGTGCCAGCAGCTCTGGCGGCGGCTCTGGAAACACCATATATTTT. V gene TRBV5-4 combines with J gene TRBJ1-3; D is undetermined. This CDR3 region has 15 residues. Germline V gene lookup returns CDR1 SGHNT and CDR2 YYREEE (reference sequence). Trimming took 3 bases from V and 0 from J, leaving 10 bases between them.

V gene TRBV7-9 combines with J gene TRBJ1-1; D is unresolved. The germline CDR1 and CDR2 sequences are SEHNR and FQNEAQ (reference sequence). Trimming removed 1 base at V and 11 bases at J, with 14 bases between. CDR3 length: 13 amino acids. The CDR3 DNA sequence: TGTGCCAGCAGCTTAGGTTTTTTGGAGGAGGCTTTCTTT. Its translation: CASSLGFLEEAFF.

CDR3 residues: CASSGTTGGTGELFF. The CDR3 nucleotides read TGTGCCAGCTCCGGGACGACAGGGGGCACCGGGGAGCTGTTTTTT. The gene calls are TRBV18 and TRBJ2-2; 9 bases are shared with TRBD1. This CDR3 region has 15 residues. The germline CDR1 and CDR2 sequences are KGHSH and LQKENI. V gave up 6 bases and J gave up 4 bases; unmatched junction bases: 6.

The DNA of the CDR3 is TGTGCCAGCAGCCCCAGGGGGAGTCCCTCTGGAAACACCATATATTTT. Translation gives CASSPRGSPSGNTIYF. V usage is TRBV13 and J usage is TRBJ1-3; 7 bases agree with TRBD1. Germline values: CDR1 PRHDT, CDR2 FYEKMQ (reference sequence). V was pared by 5 bases and J by 0 bases, with 7 bases of the junction left unmatched. The CDR3 contains 16 residues. Supplemented by reference TRBV13 and TRBJ1-3, the full variable domain reads AAGVIQSPRHLIKEKRETATLKCYPIPRHDTVYWYQQGPGQDPQFLISFYEKMQSDKGSIPDRFSAQQFSDYHSELNMSSLELGDSALYFCASSPRGSPSGNTIYFGEGSWLTVV.

A single count supports this clone. The chain combines TRBV10-3 with TRBJ2-5; TRBD1 aligns across 7 bases. V gave up 4 bases and J gave up 4 bases; unmatched junction bases: 12. Germline V CDR1 and CDR2: ENHRY, SYGVKD. This CDR3 comprises 16 residues. CDR3 residues: CAISGRATGPSETQYF. The CDR3 DNA sequence: TGTGCCATCAGTGGAAGGGCGACAGGGCCATCAGAGACCCAGTACTTC.

The rearrangement uses TRBV5-1 and TRBJ2-4; TRBD1 matches 10 bases. CDR3 size: 15 residues. The ends lost 0 bases at V and 5 bases at J; junction bases unmatched: 2. Germline V lookup: CDR1 SGHRS, CDR2 YFSETQ. CDR3 DNA sequence: TGCGCCAGCAGCTTGGTAGGGACAGGGGAAAACATTCAGTACTTC. Its translation is CASSLVGTGENIQYF. Filled out from reference TRBV5-1 and TRBJ2-4, the complete variable domain reads KAGVTQTPRYLIKTRGQQVTLSCSPISGHRSVSWYQQTPGQGLQFLFEYFSETQRNKGNFPGRFSGRQFSNSRSEMNVSTLELGDSALYLCASSLVGTGENIQYFGAGTRLSVL.

V and J are TRBV18 and TRBJ2-1; D possibly corresponds to TRBD2 (6 bases). From germline, CDR1 is KGHSH and CDR2 LQKENI. There are 15 residues in the CDR3. V lost 1 base, J lost 8 bases, and 15 bases lay in between. This CDR3 reads CASSPRQGGVDEQFF. The CDR3 region has the DNA TGTGCCAGCTCACCACGCCAAGGAGGGGTCGATGAGCAGTTCTTC.

The chain couples TRBV19 to TRBJ2-5, with TRBD2 identical over 7 bases. Germline loops: CDR1 LNHDA, CDR2 SQIVND (reference sequence). J gave up 0 bases and V 7 bases, and 11 bases lay outside the gene matches. The CDR3 covers 16 residues. CDR3: CASTPRGGSDQETQYF. Written as DNA, the CDR3 is TGTGCCAGTACCCCCCGCGGGGGTTCGGACCAAGAGACCCAGTACTTC. Full variable domain (outside the CDR3, taken from reference TRBV19 and TRBJ2-5): DGGITQSPKYLFRKEGQNVTLSCEQNLNHDAMYWYRQDPGQGLRLIYYSQIVNDFQKGDIAEGYSVSREKKESFPLTVTSAQKNPTAFYLCASTPRGGSDQETQYFGPGTRLLVL.

The chain couples TRBV5-4 to TRBJ1-2; 8 bases align to TRBD1. V dropped 2 bases and J dropped 3; count of bases not matched to a gene: 12. CDR1 is SGHNT, CDR2 YYREEE, per germline (reference sequence). The CDR3 is made up of 17 amino acids. The DNA of the CDR3 is TGTGCCAGCAGCTTTGGACAGGGAGGGGAGGGCGACTATGGCTACACCTTC. Protein sequence: CASSFGQGGEGDYGYTF.

This clone came up a few times. This sequence joins TRBV6-5 and TRBJ2-7; D is unresolved. V dropped 0 bases and J dropped 3 bases, with 6 bases sitting between them. The CDR3 is 13 amino acids. Germline CDR1 reads MNHEY; CDR2 reads SVGAGI. The CDR3 sequence is CASSYSRLYEQYF. The CDR3 DNA sequence: TGTGCCAGCAGTTACTCGCGCCTCTACGAGCAGTACTTC.

The genes are TRBV12-3 or TRBV12-4 and TRBJ1-2; 9 bases agree with TRBD1. The CDR3 is made up of 13 amino acids. The trim removed 6 bases at V and 3 bases at J, leaving 2 bases unmatched. The CDR3 protein is CASSWTGDYGYTF. The CDR3 DNA is TGTGCCAGCAGCTGGACAGGGGACTATGGCTACACCTTC.

The CDR3 coding sequence is TGTGCCAGCAGCTTAGTTGGGGTCAGGGGCGATAATTCACCCCTCCACTTT. Translation: CASSLVGVRGDNSPLHF. V usage is TRBV7-8 and J usage is TRBJ1-6, with D possibly TRBD1 on 6 matching bases. CDR1 SGHVS and CDR2 FQNEAQ come from the germline V gene. V lost 1 base and J lost 5, with 15 bases in between. The CDR3 is made up of 17 amino acids.

The chain combines TRBV7-2 with TRBJ2-3; D is ambiguous. V was cut by 4 bases and J by 6 bases, with 11 bases left in between. The CDR3 sequence is 13 residues long. Germline V gives CDR1 SGHTA, CDR2 FQGNSA. CDR3: CASSSPAGDTQYF. The CDR3 nucleotides read TGTGCCAGCAGCTCACCTGCCGGGGATACGCAGTATTTT.

J is TRBJ2-7 and V is TRBV28; 10 bases align to TRBD2. CDR1 and CDR2 (germline): MDHEN, SYDVKM. CDR3 length: 15 residues. The junction had 6 bases not matched to a gene; V was cut back by 6 bases and J by 1 base. The CDR3 spells CASSSPSGRSYEQYF. The DNA of the CDR3 is TGTGCCAGCAGCTCCCCTAGCGGGAGATCCTACGAGCAGTACTTC.

The rearrangement joins TRBV9 to TRBJ2-3; 11 bases agree with TRBD1. The CDR3 loop spans 17 amino acids. Germline trimming cut 3 bases from V and 4 bases from J; bases unmatched to any gene: 10. Germline values: CDR1 SGDLS, CDR2 YYNGEE. The DNA for the CDR3 is TGTGCCAGCAGCGCACGCCAGGACAGGGGGCCATCAGATACGCAGTATTTT. Amino acids: CASSARQDRGPSDTQYF.

The V call is TRBV9, the J call TRBJ1-4, with TRBD1 identical over 7 bases. The V segment lost 3 bases and the J segment 5 bases; nucleotides outside the gene matches: 4. From germline, CDR1 is SGDLS and CDR2 YYNGEE. The CDR3 consists of 14 residues. CDR3 coding DNA: TGTGCCAGCAGCGGGACAGGCTGGAATGAAAAACTGTTTTTT. Encoded protein: CASSGTGWNEKLFF. Complete variable domain (other parts from reference TRBV9 and TRBJ1-4): DSGVTQTPKHLITATGQRVTLRCSPRSGDLSVYWYQQSLDQGLQFLIQYYNGEERAKGNILERFSAQQFPDLHSELNLSSLELGDSALYFCASSGTGWNEKLFFGSGTQLSVL.

This sequence joins TRBV5-1 and TRBJ2-5; 10 bases line up with TRBD1. Germline lookup yields CDR1 SGHRS and CDR2 YFSETQ. The CDR3 length is 17 residues. The junction had 6 bases not matched to a gene; V was cut back by 0 bases and J by 1 base. CDR3 in amino acids: CASSLAGTGAAQETQYF. The CDR3 DNA follows: TGCGCCAGCAGCTTGGCGGGGACAGGGGCGGCCCAAGAGACCCAGTACTTC.

CDR3 protein: CASSQDFLRETFPWAFF. DNA of the CDR3: TGCGCCAGCAGCCAAGATTTTCTACGGGAGACCTTCCCCTGGGCTTTCTTT. J is TRBJ1-1 and V is TRBV4-1; D gene unclear. Germline CDR1 MGHRA, CDR2 YSYEKL. V was shortened by 0 bases and J by 11 bases, with 25 bases between the two germline ends. There are 17 residues in the CDR3.

This clone was counted only a few times. V gene TRBV28 combines with J gene TRBJ1-3, with 8 bases that match TRBD1. CDR1 and CDR2 from the germline V gene are MDHEN and SYDVKM. Unmatched junction bases numbered 7, after V lost 6 bases and J lost 0 bases. The CDR3 extends over 16 amino acids. CDR3 sequence (DNA): TGTGCCAGCAGCTATTGGACAGGGAGCTCTGGAAACACCATATATTTT. As protein: CASSYWTGSSGNTIYF.

The chain employs TRBV11-2 and TRBJ2-7; no clear D gene. This CDR3 has 13 amino acids. The V and J ends lost 1 base and 3 bases respectively, with 7 bases between them. Germline V gene lookup returns CDR1 SGHAT and CDR2 FQNNGV. CDR3 sequence (DNA): TGTGCCAGCAGCTTAGGGTTTAGCTACGAGCAGTACTTC. It codes for CASSLGFSYEQYF. The full variable domain, completed using reference TRBV11-2 and TRBJ2-7, is EAGVAQSPRYKIIEKRQSVAFWCNPISGHATLYWYQQILGQGPKLLIQFQNNGVVDDSQLPKDRFSAERLKGVDSTLKIQPAKLEDSAVYLCASSLGFSYEQYFGPGTRLTVT.

The chain links TRBV23-1 to TRBJ1-4; D is unclear. TRBV23-1 is reported as an ORF; its role is uncertain. V was trimmed by 8 bases and J by 8 bases, leaving 15 bases between them. The CDR3 loop spans 13 amino acids. CDR3 residues: CASPGVWCEKLFF. The CDR3 coding sequence is TGCGCCAGCCCGGGTGTGTGGTGCGAAAAACTGTTTTTT.

The chain uses TRBV28 and TRBJ2-5, with D tentatively TRBD2 (5 bases). Trimming pared 3 bases from V and 5 bases from J, leaving 19 bases between. The CDR3 is made up of 16 amino acids. CDR1 MDHEN and CDR2 SYDVKM come from the germline V gene. In DNA form, the CDR3 reads TGTGCCAGCAGTTTTAGTGGAGGCGGCAGAAAGGAGACCCAGTACTTC. This gives the protein CASSFSGGGRKETQYF.

The chain is built from TRBV11-2 and TRBJ1-2, with D possibly matching TRBD1 (6 bases). Trimming cost V 5 bases and J 4 bases, with 20 bases left between them. This CDR3 has 16 residues. Germline CDR1 reads SGHAT; CDR2 reads FQNNGV. CDR3 loop: CASSPGGGADGYGYTF. The CDR3 nucleotides are TGTGCCAGCAGCCCCGGCGGGGGGGCGGACGGCTATGGCTACACCTTC.

This chain connects TRBV7-9 to TRBJ2-6, with D possibly matching TRBD1 (5 bases). The length of the CDR3 is 17 residues. Germline CDR1 is SEHNR and CDR2 is FQNEAQ (reference sequence). V lost 5 bases to trimming and J lost 0 bases, with 14 bases between them. In nucleotides, the CDR3 is TGTGCCAGCAGCCACAGGCGAGGCGACTCTGGGGCCAACGTCCTGACTTTC. This codes for CASSHRRGDSGANVLTF.

The V call is TRBV19, the J call TRBJ2-5; 12 nucleotides match TRBD2. Looked up from germline, CDR1 is LNHDA and CDR2 is SQIVND (reference sequence). V lost 5 bases, J lost 2 bases, and 3 bases stayed unmatched. This CDR3 comprises 15 residues. The CDR3: CASSLGTSGQETQYF. The CDR3, as DNA: TGTGCCAGTAGTCTGGGGACTAGCGGGCAAGAGACCCAGTACTTC.